This T cell receptor beta chain was documented in a study of cytomegalovirus exposure and HLA in healthy donors. Overall study context: The roughly 700 first-cohort repertoires shared a platform with the approximately 130 validation repertoires, as reported in a later analysis.

This clone was observed once. The antigen remains undetermined. Profiling relied on immunoSEQ multiplex PCR, and the TCRdb table lists in-frame clones only, not all of them. The sample lists hundreds of thousands of clones, more than 80% occurring once. Study results and limitations: In the 95 to 150 validation repertoires, a later analysis found that first-cohort TCR clusters tended to co-occur. There were some public TCRs occurring in many donors, but most TCR sequences were rare.

This CDR3 is built from 12 residues. Germline V gives CDR1 SNHLY, CDR2 FYNNEI. The V end lost 11 bases, the J end lost 4 bases, and 14 bases lay between the germline ends. The chain employs TRBV2 and TRBJ1-1; the D is unclear. The sequence came from a woman between 18 and 29 years old in good health and CMV-seronegative. Sequencing was done on a sample of PBMCs. The CDR3 region has the DNA TGTGCCTCCCGGGTGATAGGCACTGAAGCTTTCTTT. Protein product: CASRVIGTEAFF.